Below, 27 T cell receptor beta chains from the same sample are listed, as sequenced in a study of T cell responses to AZD1222 COVID-19 vaccine. The repertoire was sequenced with immunoSEQ multiplex PCR; TCRdb's copy has only in-frame clones and lacks some. The table records 120,000 to 150,000 clones, around nine tenths of them present only once. The sample consisted of peripheral blood, taken on day 0 of AZD1222 vaccination. The receptor source for this set is an adult in good health.

The rearrangement links TRBV16 to TRBJ1-4; perhaps TRBD1 as D (5 bases). Germline V gene lookup returns CDR1 KGHSY and CDR2 FQNENV. V was clipped by 1 base and J by 5 bases, with 11 bases between them. The CDR3 covers 15 residues. The CDR3 loop is CASSQLGTVNEKLFF. As DNA, the CDR3 is TGTGCCAGCAGCCAATTGGGGACTGTCAATGAAAAACTGTTTTTT. Combining the CDR3 with reference TRBV16 and TRBJ1-4 gives the whole variable domain GEEVAQTPKHLVRGEGQKAKLYCAPIKGHSYVFWYQQVLKNEFKFLISFQNENVFDETGMPKERFSAKCLPNSPCSLEIQATKLEDSAVYFCASSQLGTVNEKLFFGSGTQLSVL.

This chain connects TRBV28 to TRBJ1-4; 11 bases are shared with TRBD1. Germline CDR1 and CDR2: MDHEN and SYDVKM. The CDR3 is 19 amino acids. Trimming at V came to 5 bases and at J to 9 bases, leaving 20 bases not matched to a gene. For the CDR3, the DNA is TGTGCCAGCAGTCCGGACAGGGGGCCGCGTTCCCATCCCCGGAAAAAACTGTTTTTT. It encodes CASSPDRGPRSHPRKKLFF.

The V gene is TRBV28, the J gene TRBJ2-1; 7 bases are a match to TRBD2. V lost 1 base to trimming and J lost 12 bases; unmatched junction nucleotides: 9. The germline V gene encodes CDR1 MDHEN and CDR2 SYDVKM. There are 14 residues in the CDR3. CDR3 protein: CASSLSWEGRGQFF. Written as DNA, the CDR3 is TGTGCCAGCAGTTTATCGTGGGAGGGCCGCGGGCAGTTCTTC.

V usage is TRBV12-5 and J usage is TRBJ2-2; TRBD1 matches 7 bases. The CDR3 spans 16 residues. Germline CDR1 LGHNT, CDR2 FRNRAP. J lost 3 bases, V lost 4 bases, and 8 bases had no gene match. In nucleotides, the CDR3 is TGTGCTAGTGGTTCCCGACAGGGTGGGGACACCGGGGAGCTGTTTTTT. It translates to CASGSRQGGDTGELFF.

The chain combines TRBV11-2 with TRBJ2-7; 12 bases map to TRBD1. Germline CDR1 reads SGHAT; CDR2 reads FQNNGV. The CDR3 runs 18 residues. The ends lost 3 bases at V and 4 bases at J; junction bases unmatched: 13. The CDR3 is CASSFPPGGQGAWYEQYF. CDR3 sequence (DNA): TGTGCCAGCAGCTTCCCTCCGGGGGGACAGGGGGCTTGGTACGAGCAGTACTTC.

This sequence joins TRBV18 and TRBJ2-7; 7 positions match TRBD1. V shed 3 bases, J shed 5 bases, and the junction held 10 bases outside the gene matches. CDR3 size: 15 residues. Germline loops: CDR1 KGHSH, CDR2 LQKENI. The CDR3 bases are TGTGCCAGCTCACCCTCGAGACAGGGATATGACGAGCAGTACTTC. This codes for CASSPSRQGYDEQYF. Variable domain in full (rest from reference TRBV18 and TRBJ2-7): NAGVMQNPRHLVRRRGQEARLRCSPMKGHSHVYWYRQLPEEGLKFMVYLQKENIIDESGMPKERFSAEFPKEGPSILRIQQVVRGDSAAYFCASSPSRQGYDEQYFGPGTRLTVT.

This clone was detected only a few times. The chain joins TRBV12-5 to TRBJ2-1; 12 bases line up with TRBD2. The CDR3 has 14 residues. Germline V gene data show CDR1 as LGHNT and CDR2 as FRNRAP. V shed 6 bases, J shed 8 bases, and the junction held 5 bases outside the gene matches. This CDR3 reads CASGLTSGSYEQFF. The CDR3 DNA sequence: TGTGCTAGTGGCCTGACTAGCGGGAGCTATGAGCAGTTCTTC.

The V gene is TRBV10-3, the J gene TRBJ2-3; 11 positions match TRBD2. CDR3 size: 15 residues. CDR1 is ENHRY, CDR2 SYGVKD, per germline. V dropped 2 bases and J dropped 5; count of bases not matched to a gene: 3. Here the CDR3 DNA reads TGTGCCATCAGTGAGACAGGACTAGCGGGAGATACGCAGTATTTT. Protein sequence: CAISETGLAGDTQYF.

The V gene is TRBV19, the J gene TRBJ2-1, with 9 bases matching TRBD1. Germline V lookup: CDR1 LNHDA, CDR2 SQIVND (reference sequence). This CDR3 region has 13 residues. Losses at the gene ends were 5 bases for V and 8 bases for J; bases not matched to a gene: 4. As DNA, the CDR3 is TGTGCCAGTAGTTTTAGGACAGGGGATGAGCAGTTCTTC. Its protein is CASSFRTGDEQFF.

The rearrangement links TRBV5-1 to TRBJ2-1; 12 nucleotides line up with TRBD2. Germline V lookup: CDR1 SGHRS, CDR2 YFSETQ. The ends lost 2 bases at V and 3 bases at J; junction bases unmatched: 9. This CDR3 region has 18 residues. The chain's CDR3 is CASSFGLAGGPGYNEQFF. CDR3 nucleotides: TGCGCCAGCAGCTTTGGGCTAGCGGGAGGGCCGGGCTACAATGAGCAGTTCTTC.

The chain's CDR3 is CASSSGTLKLFF. CDR3 bases: TGTGCCAGCAGTTCAGGGACGTTAAAACTGTTTTTT. The chain has TRBV28 and TRBJ1-4; a possible D gene is TRBD1 (5 bases). This CDR3 has 12 amino acids. Germline V CDR1 and CDR2: MDHEN, SYDVKM. V was clipped by 4 bases and J by 10 bases, with 10 bases between them.

This clone was detected only once. The genes are TRBV19 and TRBJ1-1, with D unclear. V gave up 3 bases and J gave up 3 bases, with 11 bases separating them. Germline V gene sequence: CDR1 LNHDA, CDR2 SQIVND (reference sequence). CDR3 size: 14 residues. The CDR3: CASSMSASYTEAFF. In DNA, the CDR3 is TGTGCCAGTAGTATGTCGGCCAGCTACACTGAAGCTTTCTTT.

The rearrangement uses TRBV3-1 (or the pseudogene TRBV3-2) and TRBJ1-2, with D possibly TRBD1 on 6 matching bases. Germline lookup yields CDR1 LGHDT and CDR2 YNNKEL (reference sequence). This CDR3 is built from 14 residues. Deletions cut 6 bases from V and 5 bases from J, with 16 bases between. CDR3 sequence (DNA): TGTGCCAGCAGGCAAAGCAGGGGACTTTATGGCTACACCTTC. Translated, it gives CASRQSRGLYGYTF.

This sequence joins TRBV5-6 and TRBJ2-3; possibly TRBD2 for D (5 bases). Germline loops: CDR1 SGHDT, CDR2 YYEEEE. The V end was cut by 3 bases, the J end by 1 base, with 12 bases between. This CDR3 contains 15 residues. CDR3 in DNA: TGTGCCAGCAGCTGGAGGCCCGGGGGCACAGATACGCAGTATTTT. Its translation is CASSWRPGGTDTQYF.

This chain uses TRBV9 with TRBJ2-1; D is possibly TRBD2 (5 bases). This CDR3 is 12 amino acids long. Germline V gives CDR1 SGDLS, CDR2 YYNGEE. V lost 7 bases to trimming and J lost 13 bases, with 18 bases between them. The CDR3 loop reads CASLSDGGRQFF. CDR3 DNA sequence: TGTGCCAGCTTATCCGACGGAGGTAGACAGTTCTTC.

The rearrangement uses TRBV27 and TRBJ2-6; D perhaps matches TRBD1 (6 bases). The length of the CDR3 is 16 residues. CDR1 and CDR2 (germline): MNHEY, SMNVEV (reference sequence). The V end lost 7 bases, the J end lost 2 bases, and 15 bases lay between the germline ends. CDR3 in amino acids: CASKGQGITGANVLTF. Here the CDR3 DNA reads TGTGCCAGCAAGGGGCAGGGGATTACTGGGGCCAACGTCCTGACTTTC.

J is TRBJ1-3 and V is TRBV30; possibly TRBD1 for D (6 bases). There are 15 residues in the CDR3. Looked up from germline, CDR1 is GTSNPN and CDR2 is SVGIG (reference sequence). Trimming shortened V by 0 bases and J by 8 bases, and 17 bases separated the two germline ends. The chain's CDR3 is CAWSVVGGARDTIYF. CDR3 DNA: TGTGCCTGGAGTGTAGTGGGGGGCGCTAGGGACACCATATATTTT.

The chain uses TRBV19 and TRBJ2-5; the D is unclear. The CDR3 has 11 amino acids. In germline, CDR1 is LNHDA, CDR2 SQIVND (reference sequence). V was cut by 6 bases and J by 6 bases, with 8 bases left in between. CDR3 amino acids: CASSLQQTQYF. The DNA of the CDR3 is TGTGCCAGTAGCCTTCAGCAGACCCAGTACTTC.

The chain employs TRBV30 and TRBJ2-2; D tentatively reads TRBD1 or TRBD2 (6 bases each). The germline gives CDR1 GTSNPN, CDR2 SVGIG (reference sequence). The ends were cut back, 3 bases at V and 4 bases at J, with 15 bases in the middle. The CDR3 spans 15 residues. CDR3 DNA sequence: TGTGCCTGGAGGAAGGGGGGTACTGTCACCGGGGAGCTGTTTTTT. The encoded protein is CAWRKGGTVTGELFF. The complete variable domain, with remaining parts taken from reference TRBV30 and TRBJ2-2, reads SQTIHQWPATLVQPVGSPLSLECTVEGTSNPNLYWYRQAAGRGLQLLFYSVGIGQISSEVPQNLSASRPQDRQFILSSKKLLLSDSGFYLCAWRKGGTVTGELFFGEGSRLTVL.

The V call is TRBV14, the J call TRBJ2-2; TRBD2 matches at 9 bases. The CDR3 is 15 residues long. After removal of 5 bases from V and 5 bases from J, the junction contained 6 bases not matched to a gene. Germline values: CDR1 SGHDN, CDR2 FVKESK. This CDR3 is CASSYVAGVTGELFF. DNA of the CDR3: TGTGCCAGCAGCTATGTAGCGGGAGTGACCGGGGAGCTGTTTTTT.

The chain employs TRBV27 and TRBJ2-7, with 10 bases identical to TRBD2. The junction had 6 bases not matched to a gene; V was cut back by 6 bases and J by 4 bases. The CDR3 has 14 residues. Germline CDR1 MNHEY, CDR2 SMNVEV (reference sequence). The CDR3 spells CASRGTSAYYEQYF. DNA of the CDR3: TGTGCCAGCAGGGGGACTAGCGCGTATTACGAGCAGTACTTC.

In DNA, the CDR3 is TGTGCCAGCAGCTTAGGACTAGCGGGAGTGGATGAGCAGTTCTTC. Its protein product is CASSLGLAGVDEQFF. This rearrangement joins TRBV7-9 to TRBJ2-1; 12 bases match TRBD2. CDR1 SEHNR and CDR2 FQNEAQ come from the germline V gene (reference sequence). This CDR3 has 15 residues. Losses at the gene ends were 1 base for V and 8 bases for J; bases not matched to a gene: 3.

The V gene is TRBV5-1, the J gene TRBJ1-2; D uncertain. V lost 0 bases and J lost 3, with 12 bases in between. This CDR3 is 15 amino acids long. The germline V gene has CDR1 SGHRS and CDR2 YFSETQ. CDR3 amino acids: CASSLGLRGDYGYTF. The CDR3 coding sequence is TGCGCCAGCAGCTTGGGTCTTCGAGGAGACTATGGCTACACCTTC.

The V gene is TRBV7-8, the J gene TRBJ2-7; D gene unclear. Between the trimmed V and J ends, which lost 1 base and 3 bases, there was a span of 16 bases. CDR1 is SGHVS and CDR2 is FQNEAQ in the germline V gene. CDR3 size: 16 residues. Here the CDR3 reads CASSLVRPRPDYEQYF. The CDR3 DNA reads as TGTGCCAGCAGCTTAGTTCGGCCTCGACCCGACTACGAGCAGTACTTC. The complete variable domain, with remaining parts taken from reference TRBV7-8 and TRBJ2-7, reads GAGVSQSPRYKVAKRGQDVALRCDPISGHVSLFWYQQALGQGPEFLTYFQNEAQLDKSGLPSDRFFAERPEGSVSTLKIQRTQQEDSAVYLCASSLVRPRPDYEQYFGPGTRLTVT.

This clone has just one count. This chain uses TRBV5-4 with TRBJ2-1; D is undetermined. The V end lost 3 bases, the J end lost 8 bases, and 12 bases lay between the germline ends. Germline CDR1 reads SGHNT; CDR2 reads YYREEE (reference sequence). The CDR3 is 13 amino acids. CDR3 protein: CASSYTNRDEQFF. In nucleotides, the CDR3 is TGTGCCAGCAGCTACACTAATAGGGATGAGCAGTTCTTC.

This chain uses TRBV7-9 with TRBJ2-1, with no clear D. Trimming cost V 6 bases and J 8 bases, with 11 bases left between them. The CDR3 is 12 amino acids. Germline loops: CDR1 SEHNR, CDR2 FQNEAQ (reference sequence). CDR3 protein: CASSSPAHEQFF. In nucleotides, the CDR3 is TGTGCCAGCAGTTCACCAGCGCATGAGCAGTTCTTC.

The J gene is TRBJ1-2, the V gene TRBV11-2; TRBD1 matches at 7 bases. J gave up 3 bases and V 1 base, and 5 bases lay outside the gene matches. The CDR3 is 15 amino acids. The V gene's germline CDR1 is SGHAT and CDR2 FQNNGV. The CDR3: CASSLVIGTDYGYTF. CDR3 coding DNA: TGTGCCAGCAGCTTAGTCATCGGGACAGACTATGGCTACACCTTC.